Listed below are T cell receptor beta chains from one sample, sequenced in a study of blood T cell repertoires in COVID-19. Some clones are missing from TCRdb's copy, which holds only in-frame ones; the method was immunoSEQ multiplex PCR. The sample lists 250,000 to 350,000 clones, less than 90% occurring once. Source material: peripheral blood. These receptors came from a woman in her 70s with COVID-19, enrolled during active disease. CDR3s include the opening cysteine and the closing phenylalanine or tryptophan. A D gene is named only where the DNA matches it firmly. The size entry is marked missing in some rows and otherwise reads once, few, many or a size class.

abundance	d_gene	v_gene	j_gene	len	CDR3nt	CDR3aa
many	-	TRBV7-6	TRBJ2-1	15	TGTGCCAGCAGCTATAGGGCAGGGGTTTACAATGAGCAGTTCTTC	CASSYRAGVYNEQFF
-	TRBD1	TRBV6-5	TRBJ2-7	15	TGTGCCAGCAGTTACGAGGGACAGGGCTTCTCCGAGCAGTACTTC	CASSYEGQGFSEQYF
once	-	TRBV14	TRBJ1-6	16	TGTGCCAGCAGCCAAAAGTCGTTCCGCGATAATTCACCCCTCCACTTT	CASSQKSFRDNSPLHF
-	TRBD1	TRBV6-1	TRBJ1-2	16	TGTGCCAGCAGTGAAGAGAGGTGGCAGGGGGCGGGTGGCTACACCTTC	CASSEERWQGAGGYTF
-	TRBD1	TRBV5-1	TRBJ2-7	14	TGCGCCACCTCCCCCCGGGACAGGGGCGACGAGCAGTACTTC	CATSPRDRGDEQYF
-	-	TRBV19	TRBJ2-2	15	TGTGCCAGTAGCCGTACACAGAGAAACACCGGGGAGCTGTTTTTT	CASSRTQRNTGELFF
-	-	TRBV27	TRBJ1-5	15	TGTGCCAGCAGTTTAAGAGGGTCTTGGAATCAGCCCCAGCATTTT	CASSLRGSWNQPQHF
-	-	TRBV25-1	TRBJ1-2	14	TGTGCCAGCAGTGCCGGTGGAAGGGGCGATGGCTACACCTTC	CASSAGGRGDGYTF
-	-	TRBV7-9	TRBJ1-2	14	TGTGCCAGCAGCTTAGTCCAGGGGAACTATGGCTACACCTTC	CASSLVQGNYGYTF
-	TRBD1	TRBV5-1	TRBJ1-4	16	TGCGCCAGCAGCCCGGACAGGATCGATACTAATGAAAAACTGTTTTTT	CASSPDRIDTNEKLFF
-	-	TRBV7-9	TRBJ1-4	13	TGTGCCAGCAGCTTGGGAGGGAATGAAAAACTGTTTTTT	CASSLGGNEKLFF
once	-	TRBV28	TRBJ2-6	16	TGTGCCAGCAGTTTAAGTGGAGGACCTGGGGCCAACGTCCTGACTTTC	CASSLSGGPGANVLTF
-	-	TRBV4-3	TRBJ2-7	12	TGCGCCAGCAGTAAGAACAGGGACGAGCAGTACTTC	CASSKNRDEQYF
-	-	TRBV7-9	TRBJ1-1	15	TGTGCCAGCAGACCCATACAGGTAACGAGGACTGAAGCTTTCTTT	CASRPIQVTRTEAFF
-	-	TRBV5-5	TRBJ2-3	14	TGTGCCAGCAGCTTCGGCGGGTCCACAGATACGCAGTATTTT	CASSFGGSTDTQYF
-	-	TRBV19	TRBJ1-5	15	TGTGCCAGTAGTATGGACGGCTCGGGGAATCAGCCCCAGCATTTT	CASSMDGSGNQPQHF
-	TRBD1	TRBV5-1	TRBJ2-3	16	TGCGCCAGCAGGGTGGGACAGGGAGCCAGCGGGGCCACGCAGTATTTT	CASRVGQGASGATQYF
-	TRBD2	TRBV11-2	TRBJ2-3	18	TGTGCCAGCAGCTTTTTAGCGGGGGGGCCGCCTAGCACAGATACGCAGTATTTT	CASSFLAGGPPSTDTQYF
-	-	TRBV30	TRBJ1-2	12	TGTGCCTGGAGTGTACAACATGGTGGCTACACCTTC	CAWSVQHGGYTF
-	-	TRBV7-4	TRBJ2-1	15	TGTGCCAGAGATAGGGGACTCAGCTCCTACAATGAGCAGTTCTTC	CARDRGLSSYNEQFF
-	TRBD1	TRBV28	TRBJ2-7	13	TGTGCCAGCAGTCCCCTTAAGACAGGGGAGCAGTACTTC	CASSPLKTGEQYF
-	TRBD2	TRBV10-1	TRBJ2-2	14	TGCGCCAGCAGTGAAGGCGGGGGGACCGGGGAGCTGTTTTTT	CASSEGGGTGELFF
-	TRBD2	TRBV11-2	TRBJ2-1	15	TGTGCCAGCAGCTCCCTAGCGGGGGGGCCCGGTGAGCAGTTCTTC	CASSSLAGGPGEQFF
-	-	TRBV12-3/TRBV12-4	TRBJ1-6	13	TGTGCCAGCAGTTTAGGGCGGTCTTCACCCCTCCACTTT	CASSLGRSSPLHF
few	-	TRBV7-2	TRBJ2-2	11	TGTGCCAGGGAAGAGGACGGGGAGCTGTTTTTT	CAREEDGELFF
-	-	TRBV5-1	TRBJ2-7	15	TGCGCCAGCAGCTTGGCCGGCGGGACCTGGGGCGAGCAGTACTTC	CASSLAGGTWGEQYF
few	TRBD2	TRBV9	TRBJ2-2	16	TGTGCCAGCAGTCTTAGCGGGGCCATTAACACCGGGGAGCTGTTTTTT	CASSLSGAINTGELFF
-	TRBD1	TRBV28	TRBJ1-2	17	TGTGCCAGCAGTTTATCTGTTGGGACAGGGGATAGAGATGGCTACACCTTC	CASSLSVGTGDRDGYTF
-	-	TRBV11-3	TRBJ2-5	13	TGTGCCAGCAGCCGCAGGGAAGAAGAGACCCAGTACTTC	CASSRREEETQYF
-	-	TRBV11-2	TRBJ2-7	17	TGTGCCAGCAGAAAGGCAGGAAGAAGTTTAGGATCCTACGAGCAGTACTTC	CASRKAGRSLGSYEQYF
-	TRBD1	TRBV5-1	TRBJ2-4	13	TGCGCCAGCAGCTGGGGACAGGGCAACATTCAGTACTTC	CASSWGQGNIQYF
-	-	TRBV30	TRBJ1-5	13	TGTGCCTGGAGTGTCCTTAGCAATCAGCCCCAGCATTTT	CAWSVLSNQPQHF
-	TRBD1	TRBV6-6	TRBJ1-1	11	TGTGCCAGCATTAGGGGGCGAAAAGCTTTCTTT	CASIRGRKAFF
-	-	TRBV5-1	TRBJ2-1	12	TGCGCCAGCAGCTCCCAGGGGCCTGAGCAGTTCTTC	CASSSQGPEQFF
once	-	TRBV24-1	TRBJ2-2	15	TGTGCCACCAGTGATTGGACCCAGGGGACCGGGGAGCTGTTTTTT	CATSDWTQGTGELFF
-	TRBD2	TRBV4-3	TRBJ2-3	17	TGCGCCAGCAGCCAAGTTGGGACTAGCAGCGGTACAGATACGCAGTATTTT	CASSQVGTSSGTDTQYF
-	-	TRBV9	TRBJ1-3	16	TGTGCCAGCAGCGGGACGGGGGGCGTCTCTGGAAACACCATATATTTT	CASSGTGGVSGNTIYF
-	TRBD2	TRBV9	TRBJ2-5	15	TGTGCCAGCAGCGGCGCGTCGGGGGGGCGAGAGACCCAGTACTTC	CASSGASGGRETQYF
-	-	TRBV29-1	TRBJ1-1	13	TGCAGCGTTGCCAGGGACACTGAAACTGAAGCTTTCTTT	CSVARDTETEAFF
-	TRBD2	TRBV7-9	TRBJ2-7	13	TGTGCCAGCAGCCATAGCGGGTCCAACGAGCAGTACTTC	CASSHSGSNEQYF
-	-	TRBV18	TRBJ2-2	14	TGTGCCAGCTCACCAAAGACAGACACCGGGGAGCTGTTTTTT	CASSPKTDTGELFF
-	-	TRBV4-1	TRBJ1-2	15	TGCGCCAGCAGCCAAGCCCCGACTACTAACTATGGCTACACCTTC	CASSQAPTTNYGYTF
-	-	TRBV6-6	TRBJ1-4	15	TGTGCCAGCAGTTTTTACAGTCCAACTAATGAAAAACTGTTTTTT	CASSFYSPTNEKLFF
-	-	TRBV7-2	TRBJ2-7	14	TGTGCCAGCAGCTTAGATAAGGACTTCTACGAGCAGTACTTC	CASSLDKDFYEQYF
-	-	TRBV28	TRBJ1-1	10	TGTGCCAGCAGTGACAGTGAAGCTTTCTTT	CASSDSEAFF
-	-	TRBV30	TRBJ2-1	14	TGTGCCTGGAGCTTCACCGCCTCTTGGAGGGAGCAGTTCTTC	CAWSFTASWREQFF
once	-	TRBV6-5	TRBJ2-2	13	TGTGCCAGCAGTTACGGGCCTTCGGGGGAGCTGTTTTTT	CASSYGPSGELFF
once	-	TRBV2	TRBJ2-3	14	TGTGCCAGCAGTGAAGAGTCCGAGGGAGATACGCAGTATTTT	CASSEESEGDTQYF
-	-	TRBV30	TRBJ1-2	13	TGTGCCTGGAGTGTAACAGTCTACTATGGCTACACCTTC	CAWSVTVYYGYTF
once	-	TRBV4-3	TRBJ1-6	15	TGCGCCAGCAGCCAAGATGGGGGACTCTATTCACCCCTCCACTTT	CASSQDGGLYSPLHF